This TCR beta chain was sequenced for a study of T cell clonality in common variable immunodeficiency. This clone was recorded many times. Its cognate antigen is unknown. Sequencing used immunoSEQ multiplex PCR; TCRdb keeps in-frame clones, though not all of them. This sample has some 52,000 clones, each found more than once. Study results and limitations: Compared with controls, CVID subjects had fewer shared TCRbeta clones.

The TCR sequence derives from a person aged 18-69 years in good health. Sequenced input: peripheral blood mononuclear cells.

CDR3 amino acids: CSARTGLGESDTQYF. The CDR3 bases that were read are TGCAGTGCTAGAACGGGACTAGGGGAATCAGATACG. The chain joins TRBV20-1 to TRBJ2-3; TRBD2 matches at 8 bases. The read ends 3 residues shy of where the CDR3 ends; the end is completed using the germline J gene. The germline gives CDR1 DFQATT, CDR2 SNEGSKA (reference sequence). The V and J ends lost 2 bases and 4 bases, in that order; junction bases with no gene match: 8. This CDR3 has 15 residues.